These T cell receptor beta chains were read from a single sample in a study of technical replicates of blood from a few donors. Sequencing used immunoSEQ multiplex PCR; TCRdb keeps in-frame clones, though not all of them. Of some 79,000 clones listed, 75% to 95% are singletons. Sequencing was performed on T cells isolated from PBMCs. Receptor source: a human donor in good health. Some clones in this sample may be carry-over from other donors' samples. CDR3s include the opening cysteine and the closing phenylalanine or tryptophan. A D gene is named only where the DNA matches it firmly. Some rows have no size entry. The others give once, few or many, or a class for an expanded clone.

V,D,J,size,CDR3
TRBV6-1,TRBD2,TRBJ2-3,-,CASSEARLAGTDTQYF
TRBV30,-,TRBJ1-2,-,CAWTPPAGRGYTF
TRBV28,-,TRBJ2-3,once,CATEGEGEGFTDTQYF
TRBV2,TRBD2,TRBJ2-7,-,CASSEEGGRVYEQYF
TRBV7-3,TRBD2,TRBJ2-1,-,CASSLAGGINEQFF
TRBV19,TRBD2,TRBJ2-1,-,CASFPGTSGRFEQFF
TRBV5-1,TRBD1,TRBJ2-5,-,CASSLGGQSQETQYF
TRBV19,-,TRBJ1-1,-,CASSIGQKTEAFF
TRBV28,-,TRBJ1-1,-,CASTPLTRQTEAFF
TRBV7-3,TRBD1,TRBJ2-7,-,CASSSDRGFRQYF
TRBV15,-,TRBJ2-1,-,CATSVQGAGVYNEQFF
TRBV5-4,-,TRBJ2-1,-,CASSLVATSSYNEQFF